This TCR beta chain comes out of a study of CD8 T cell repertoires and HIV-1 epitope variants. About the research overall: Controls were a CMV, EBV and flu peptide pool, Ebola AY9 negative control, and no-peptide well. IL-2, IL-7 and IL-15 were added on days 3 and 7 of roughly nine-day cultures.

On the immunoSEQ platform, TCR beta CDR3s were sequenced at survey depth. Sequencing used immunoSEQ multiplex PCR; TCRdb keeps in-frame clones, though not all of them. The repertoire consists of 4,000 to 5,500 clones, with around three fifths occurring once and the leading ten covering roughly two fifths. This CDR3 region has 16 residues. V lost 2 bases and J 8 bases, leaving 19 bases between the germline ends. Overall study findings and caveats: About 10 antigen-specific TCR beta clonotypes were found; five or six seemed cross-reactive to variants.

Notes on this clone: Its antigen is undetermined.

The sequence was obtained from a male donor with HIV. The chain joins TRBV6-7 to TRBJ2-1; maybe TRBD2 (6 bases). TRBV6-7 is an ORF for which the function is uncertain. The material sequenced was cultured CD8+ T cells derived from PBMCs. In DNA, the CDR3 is TGTGCCAGCAGTTACGTGCTCTCGGTCGGGAGTGATGAGCAGTTCTTC. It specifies CASSYVLSVGSDEQFF.